The clone carrying this T cell receptor beta chain came up a few times. Its cognate antigen is unknown. The source of the sample is a study of post-analysis software for immune sequencing data. Across the whole study: Courses of disease covered relapsing-remitting, secondary progressive and progressive-relapsing multiple sclerosis. Study-wide points: Strong co-clustering by F measure linked samples that shared a preparation batch. Controls significantly exceeded multiple sclerosis patients in normalized Chao1 diversity. In patients, five or six TRBV segments were more frequent than in controls, with TRBV5-6, TRBV5-1 and TRBV20-1 among them.

Presence of unique molecular identifiers characterized the TCR beta cDNA libraries. Between roughly 0.9 and 11 million T cells gave rise to hundreds of thousands of cDNA molecules. Each CDR3 protein gets one entry after TCRdb re-called the PCR reads with MiXCR. The sample gives fewer than 850,000 distinct CDR3 sequences, under 60% of which show up once; approximately 4.4% is in the top ten. Germline values: CDR1 DFQATT, CDR2 SNEGSKA (reference sequence). The CDR3 length is 15 residues. V shed 4 bases and J 3 bases; nucleotides not matched to a gene: 7. The specimen was blood. V gene TRBV20-1 combines with J gene TRBJ2-7; the match to TRBD2 covers 12 bases. This TCR came from a girl aged 10 to 17 with multiple sclerosis. The CDR3 region is CSATRTSGTYYEQYF. CDR3 in DNA: TGCAGTGCTACCCGGACTAGCGGGACCTACTACGAGCAGTACTTC.